The 25 T cell receptor beta chains below all came from one sample that was sequenced in a study of blood T cell repertoires in COVID-19. Here immunoSEQ multiplex PCR was the method, and the copy in TCRdb shows in-frame clones only, minus some. The table lists around 100,000 clones, roughly 80% of them singletons, with about 12% in the top ten. The source material was peripheral blood. Receptor source: a woman in her 70s with acute or convalescent COVID-19.

This clone came up a few times. The chain is built from TRBV12-3 or TRBV12-4 and TRBJ2-5; no firm D call. The V and J ends lost 3 bases and 5 bases respectively, with 7 bases between them. The CDR3 has 12 residues. CDR3 loop: CASSLYGETQYF. The CDR3 DNA reads as TGTGCCAGCAGTTTGTACGGGGAGACCCAGTACTTC.

The V gene is TRBV4-1, the J gene TRBJ2-2, with D maybe TRBD1 (6 bases). The CDR3 is 15 amino acids. Trimming pared 2 bases from V and 3 bases from J, leaving 10 bases between. Per germline, CDR1 MGHRA and CDR2 YSYEKL. CDR3 protein: CASSQRTADTGELFF. DNA for the CDR3: TGCGCCAGCAGCCAAAGGACAGCGGACACCGGGGAGCTGTTTTTT.

The chain couples TRBV7-2 to TRBJ2-5; 9 bases are a match to TRBD2. The CDR3 is 16 residues long. V gave up 2 bases and J gave up 2 bases; unmatched junction bases: 6. Germline V CDR1 and CDR2: SGHTA, FQGNSA. The CDR3 coding sequence is TGTGCCAGCAGCTTAAATCTAGCGGGGAATCAAGAGACCCAGTACTTC. Amino acid sequence: CASSLNLAGNQETQYF.

The gene calls are TRBV27 and TRBJ2-1; perhaps TRBD1 as D (5 bases). Looked up from germline, CDR1 is MNHEY and CDR2 is SMNVEV (reference sequence). V was shortened by 6 bases and J by 6 bases, with 21 bases between the two germline ends. This CDR3 has 16 amino acids. The CDR3 spells CASSLGAGSVVNEQFF. In nucleotides, the CDR3 is TGTGCCAGCAGCCTTGGAGCAGGGTCTGTTGTCAATGAGCAGTTCTTC.

In nucleotides, the CDR3 is TGTGCCAGCAGGACTCCACTGGGGAACACTGAAGCTTTCTTT. It encodes CASRTPLGNTEAFF. The V call is TRBV28, the J call TRBJ1-1; no definite D call. The CDR3 totals 14 residues. Trimming left V 6 bases short and J 1 base short, with 12 bases between. Germline CDR1 MDHEN, CDR2 SYDVKM.

This clone was found a few times. The chain uses TRBV11-2 and TRBJ1-2, with D perhaps TRBD1 (5 bases). This CDR3 spans 12 amino acids. V was cut by 7 bases and J by 7 bases, with 13 bases left in between. The germline V gene encodes CDR1 SGHAT and CDR2 FQNNGV. The CDR3 DNA reads as TGTGCCAGCAACAGTCAGGGACTTGGCTACACCTTC. This codes for CASNSQGLGYTF.

The chain has TRBV19 and TRBJ2-2, with 9 bases fitting TRBD2. This CDR3 contains 14 residues. V shed 6 bases, J shed 9 bases, and the junction held 8 bases outside the gene matches. From germline, CDR1 is LNHDA and CDR2 SQIVND (reference sequence). The CDR3 bases are TGTGCCAGTAGGACTAGCGGCCTTAGCCGGGAGCTGTTTTTT. Translation gives CASRTSGLSRELFF.

This chain uses TRBV12-3 or TRBV12-4 with TRBJ2-1; 8 bases are shared with TRBD2. V was clipped by 5 bases and J by 10 bases; unmatched bases: 7. CDR3 length: 13 residues. The CDR3 sequence is CASSPTSGGEQFF. The CDR3 nucleotides are TGTGCCAGCAGTCCTACTAGCGGAGGAGAGCAGTTCTTC.

This chain uses TRBV6-1 with TRBJ2-3; TRBD2 aligns across 9 bases. The CDR3 length is 17 residues. Unmatched junction bases numbered 5, after V lost 0 bases and J lost 1 base. The germline V gene encodes CDR1 MNHNS and CDR2 SASEGT. The CDR3 here is CASSEALASGGTDTQYF. CDR3 DNA sequence: TGTGCCAGCAGTGAAGCGCTGGCTAGCGGGGGCACAGATACGCAGTATTTT.

The V gene is TRBV3-1 (or the pseudogene TRBV3-2), the J gene TRBJ2-3; 7 bases map to TRBD2. Trimming took 4 bases from V and 0 from J; bases not matched to a gene: 10. The CDR3 loop spans 17 amino acids. Germline V gene sequence: CDR1 LGHDT, CDR2 YNNKEL (reference sequence). Written as DNA, the CDR3 is TGTGCCAGCAGCCCAACCCCGGGGGGATTAAGCACAGATACGCAGTATTTT. Translation gives CASSPTPGGLSTDTQYF.

This clone came up once. The chain uses TRBV7-8 and TRBJ1-1, with TRBD1 as a possible D gene (5 bases). The V and J ends lost 4 bases and 6 bases respectively, with 12 bases between them. Germline lookup yields CDR1 SGHVS and CDR2 FQNEAQ. This CDR3 comprises 13 residues. The CDR3 DNA is TGTGCCAGCAGCTATACTGGGGCCTCTGAAGCTTTCTTT. Translated, it gives CASSYTGASEAFF.

V is TRBV5-6 and J is TRBJ1-2; 7 positions agree with TRBD1. This CDR3 has 15 amino acids. V shed 1 base, J shed 4 bases, and the junction held 7 bases outside the gene matches. Germline values: CDR1 SGHDT, CDR2 YYEEEE. The DNA of the CDR3 is TGTGCCAGCAGCTTGTCCCAGACAGGGATCTATGGCTACACCTTC. Translation gives CASSLSQTGIYGYTF.

The V gene is TRBV7-8, the J gene TRBJ1-6; TRBD1 matches 8 bases. The length of the CDR3 is 15 residues. From germline, CDR1 is SGHVS and CDR2 FQNEAQ. Unmatched junction bases numbered 11, after V lost 6 bases and J lost 10 bases. In nucleotides, the CDR3 is TGTGCCAGCAGTAAACTGACAGGGGTTGAGTCACCCCTCCACTTT. This encodes CASSKLTGVESPLHF. Full variable domain (rest looked up from reference TRBV7-8 and TRBJ1-6): GAGVSQSPRYKVAKRGQDVALRCDPISGHVSLFWYQQALGQGPEFLTYFQNEAQLDKSGLPSDRFFAERPEGSVSTLKIQRTQQEDSAVYLCASSKLTGVESPLHFGNGTRLTVT.

Here the CDR3 DNA reads TGCGCCAGCAGCTTGGAGGTGACTGGCCCTAATTCACCCCTCCACTTT. Translation gives CASSLEVTGPNSPLHF. The rearrangement joins TRBV5-1 to TRBJ1-6; D not resolved. This CDR3 has 16 amino acids. CDR1 SGHRS and CDR2 YFSETQ come from the germline V gene. V lost 0 bases to trimming and J lost 6 bases, with 13 bases between them. The full variable domain, its missing parts supplied by reference TRBV5-1 and TRBJ1-6, is KAGVTQTPRYLIKTRGQQVTLSCSPISGHRSVSWYQQTPGQGLQFLFEYFSETQRNKGNFPGRFSGRQFSNSRSEMNVSTLELGDSALYLCASSLEVTGPNSPLHFGNGTRLTVT.

This chain's CDR3 is CASRPGGSSYGYTF. The CDR3, as DNA: TGTGCCAGCAGACCAGGGGGGTCCTCCTATGGCTACACCTTC. This rearrangement joins TRBV25-1 to TRBJ1-2, with 7 bases aligning to TRBD1. V lost 6 bases, J lost 4 bases, and 8 bases stayed unmatched. The length of the CDR3 is 14 residues. Per the germline V gene, CDR1 is MGHDK and CDR2 is SYGVNS.

This clone was observed once. The genes are TRBV5-6 and TRBJ1-2; 7 bases align to TRBD1. The CDR3 is 15 residues long. Germline assignment: CDR1 SGHDT and CDR2 YYEEEE. V was pared by 2 bases and J by 7 bases, with 11 bases of the junction left unmatched. The CDR3 DNA reads TGTGCCAGCAGCTTTTCCTCGGGACAGAGTTCTGGCTACACCTTC. Residues: CASSFSSGQSSGYTF.

The rearrangement joins TRBV9 to TRBJ2-5; possible D gene TRBD1, 6 bases. Trimming pared 1 base from V and 5 bases from J, leaving 9 bases between. The CDR3 is made up of 13 amino acids. Germline values: CDR1 SGDLS, CDR2 YYNGEE. CDR3 coding DNA: TGTGCCAGCAGCGTAATTACAGGGGAGACCCAGTACTTC. Translating it yields CASSVITGETQYF.

The chain links TRBV19 to TRBJ1-1, with D maybe TRBD1 (5 bases). CDR1 is LNHDA and CDR2 is SQIVND in the germline V gene (reference sequence). The V end lost 7 bases, the J end lost 4 bases, and 10 bases lay between the germline ends. The CDR3 runs 12 residues. The CDR3 protein is CASTGFSTEAFF. As DNA, the CDR3 is TGTGCCAGTACAGGGTTTAGCACTGAAGCTTTCTTT.

The chain uses TRBV2 and TRBJ1-4, with TRBD1 matching 8 bases. This CDR3 is 15 amino acids long. The V gene end was trimmed by 4 bases and the J gene end by 4 bases; junction bases not matched to a gene: 5. The germline gives CDR1 SNHLY, CDR2 FYNNEI. CDR3 protein: CASSGRGLNNEKLFF. In nucleotides, the CDR3 is TGTGCCAGCAGTGGCAGGGGGCTTAATAATGAAAAACTGTTTTTT.

The genes are TRBV2 and TRBJ2-7, with D maybe TRBD2 (5 bases). This CDR3 region has 17 residues. Germline values: CDR1 SNHLY, CDR2 FYNNEI. The V gene lost 8 bases and the J gene lost 0 bases, with 23 bases spanning the gap. The CDR3 region has the DNA TGTGCCAGCCGGACTCGGGGAACCTGGACGGACTCCTACGAGCAGTACTTC. It encodes CASRTRGTWTDSYEQYF.

The CDR3 DNA follows: TGCGCCAGCAGCTTGGACCAGGGGAGGGATGAGCAGTTCTTC. Its translation is CASSLDQGRDEQFF. This chain connects TRBV5-1 to TRBJ2-1; D is possibly TRBD2 (7 bases). Germline V gene sequence: CDR1 SGHRS, CDR2 YFSETQ. This CDR3 has 14 residues. V lost 0 bases and J 8 bases, leaving 12 bases between the germline ends.

This clone was recorded only once. The chain carries TRBV19 and TRBJ2-3, with D unclear. The CDR3 is 15 amino acids. Germline V gene lookup returns CDR1 LNHDA and CDR2 SQIVND (reference sequence). Trimming took 6 bases from V and 2 from J, leaving 15 bases between them. CDR3 amino acids: CASRTGFLYTDTQYF. CDR3 nucleotides: TGTGCCAGTAGGACCGGGTTCCTTTACACAGATACGCAGTATTTT.

DNA of the CDR3: TGTGCCAGCAGCGGTACAGAAGGATTCTATGGCTACACCTTC. It encodes CASSGTEGFYGYTF. The genes are TRBV21-1 and TRBJ1-2; the table's D gene call, TRBD1, was not cross checked with the DNA. TRBV21-1 is termed a pseudogene. This CDR3 is built from 14 residues.

The table lists this clone with a count of one. J is TRBJ2-7 and V is TRBV6-2 or TRBV6-3; D is ambiguous. Germline V gene sequence: CDR1 MNHEY, CDR2 SVGEGT. This CDR3 contains 13 residues. V was clipped by 4 bases and J by 2 bases, with 9 bases between them. The CDR3 DNA reads as TGTGCCAGCAGTTCACTCATAGCCTACGAGCAGTACTTC. Protein sequence: CASSSLIAYEQYF.

This sequence joins TRBV10-3 and TRBJ2-2; TRBD1 agrees at 9 bases. CDR1 and CDR2 from the germline V gene are ENHRY and SYGVKD. The CDR3 has 15 residues. J gave up 1 base and V 4 bases, and 1 base lay outside the gene matches. CDR3 region: CAISGGQGNTGELFF. DNA for the CDR3: TGTGCCATCAGTGGGGGACAGGGGAACACCGGGGAGCTGTTTTTT.